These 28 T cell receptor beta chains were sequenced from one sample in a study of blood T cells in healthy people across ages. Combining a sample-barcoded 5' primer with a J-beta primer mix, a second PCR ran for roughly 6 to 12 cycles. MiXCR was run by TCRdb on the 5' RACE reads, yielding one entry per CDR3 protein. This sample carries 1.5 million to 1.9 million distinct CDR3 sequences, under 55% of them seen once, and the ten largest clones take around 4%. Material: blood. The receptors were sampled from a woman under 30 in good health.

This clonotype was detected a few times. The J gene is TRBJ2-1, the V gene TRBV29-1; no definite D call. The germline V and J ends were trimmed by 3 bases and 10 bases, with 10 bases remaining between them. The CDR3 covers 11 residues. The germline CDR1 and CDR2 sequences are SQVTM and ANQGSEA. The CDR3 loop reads CSVDFSSEQFF. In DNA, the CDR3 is TGCAGCGTTGATTTCTCAAGCGAGCAGTTCTTC.

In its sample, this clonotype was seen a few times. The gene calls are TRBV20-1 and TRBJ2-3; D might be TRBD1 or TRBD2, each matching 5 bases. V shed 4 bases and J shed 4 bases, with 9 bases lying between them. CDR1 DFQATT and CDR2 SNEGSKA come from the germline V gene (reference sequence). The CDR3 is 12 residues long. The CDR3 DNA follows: TGCAGTGCTACCGGGGCAGCAGATACGCAGTATTTT. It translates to CSATGAADTQYF.

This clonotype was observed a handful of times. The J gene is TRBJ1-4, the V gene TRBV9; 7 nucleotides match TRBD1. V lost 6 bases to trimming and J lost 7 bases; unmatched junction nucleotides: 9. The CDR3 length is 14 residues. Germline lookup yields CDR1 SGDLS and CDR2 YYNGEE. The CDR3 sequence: CASNSGGLGEKLFF. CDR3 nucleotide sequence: TGTGCCAGCAACTCAGGGGGATTGGGTGAAAAACTGTTTTTT.

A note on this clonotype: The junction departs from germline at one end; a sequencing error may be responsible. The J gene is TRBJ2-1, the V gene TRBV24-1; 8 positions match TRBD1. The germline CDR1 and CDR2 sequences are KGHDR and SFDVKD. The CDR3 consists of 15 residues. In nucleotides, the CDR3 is TGTGCCTCCAGTGATCCGGGACAGGCTAACAATGAGCAGTTCTTC. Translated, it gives CASSDPGQANNEQFF.

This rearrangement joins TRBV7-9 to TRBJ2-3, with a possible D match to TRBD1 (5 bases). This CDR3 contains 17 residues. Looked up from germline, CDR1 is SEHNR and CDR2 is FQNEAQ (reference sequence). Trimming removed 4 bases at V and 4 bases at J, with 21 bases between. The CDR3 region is CASSSQWGDGSSDTQYF. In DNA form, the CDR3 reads TGTGCCAGCAGCTCCCAATGGGGCGATGGGTCTTCAGATACGCAGTATTTT.

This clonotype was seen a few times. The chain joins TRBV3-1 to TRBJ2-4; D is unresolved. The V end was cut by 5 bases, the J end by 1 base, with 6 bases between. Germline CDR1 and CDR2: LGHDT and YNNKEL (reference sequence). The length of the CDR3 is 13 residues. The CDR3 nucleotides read TGTGCCAGCAGCACCGGGGCCAAAAACATTCAGTACTTC. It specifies CASSTGAKNIQYF.

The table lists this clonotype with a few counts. CDR3 sequence reads: CASSLDSRTKIGNEQFF. The DNA of the CDR3 is TGTGCCAGCAGCTTAGATTCAAGGACTAAGATAGGCAATGAGCAGTTCTTC. The V gene is TRBV7-2, the J gene TRBJ2-1; D possibly corresponds to TRBD2 (6 bases). Germline assignment: CDR1 SGHTA and CDR2 FQGNSA. The CDR3 totals 17 residues. V dropped 1 base and J dropped 6 bases, with 19 bases sitting between them. The complete variable domain, with remaining parts taken from reference TRBV7-2 and TRBJ2-1, reads GAGVSQSPSNKVTEKGKDVELRCDPISGHTALYWYRQSLGQGLEFLIYFQGNSAPDKSGLPSDRFSAERTGGSVSTLTIQRTQQEDSAVYLCASSLDSRTKIGNEQFFGPGTRLTVL.

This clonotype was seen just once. DNA for the CDR3: TGTGCCAGCAGTTTAGTACAGGGGACTTTAGACACCATATATTTT. It translates to CASSLVQGTLDTIYF. V and J are TRBV28 and TRBJ1-3, with 7 nucleotides matching TRBD1. The CDR3 spans 15 residues. V lost 2 bases to trimming and J lost 8 bases; unmatched junction nucleotides: 9. Per germline, CDR1 MDHEN and CDR2 SYDVKM.

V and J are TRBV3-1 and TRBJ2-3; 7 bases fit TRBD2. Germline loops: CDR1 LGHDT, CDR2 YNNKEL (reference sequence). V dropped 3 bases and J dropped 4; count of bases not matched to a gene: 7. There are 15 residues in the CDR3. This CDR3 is CASSHSGGLSDTQYF. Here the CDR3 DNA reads TGTGCCAGCAGCCATTCGGGGGGATTGTCAGATACGCAGTATTTT.

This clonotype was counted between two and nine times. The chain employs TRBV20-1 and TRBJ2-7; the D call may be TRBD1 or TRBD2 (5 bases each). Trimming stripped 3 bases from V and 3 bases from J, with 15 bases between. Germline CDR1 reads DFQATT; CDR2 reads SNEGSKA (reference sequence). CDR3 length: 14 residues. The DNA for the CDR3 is TGCAGTGCTAGGCACGGGACCAGTGACTACGAGCAGTACTTC. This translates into CSARHGTSDYEQYF.

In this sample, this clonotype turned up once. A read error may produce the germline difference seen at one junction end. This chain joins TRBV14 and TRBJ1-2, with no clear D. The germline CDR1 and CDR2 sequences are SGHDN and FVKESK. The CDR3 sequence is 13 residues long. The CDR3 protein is CVSSQGMNYGYTF. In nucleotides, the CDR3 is TGTGTCAGCAGCCAAGGGATGAACTATGGCTACACCTTC.

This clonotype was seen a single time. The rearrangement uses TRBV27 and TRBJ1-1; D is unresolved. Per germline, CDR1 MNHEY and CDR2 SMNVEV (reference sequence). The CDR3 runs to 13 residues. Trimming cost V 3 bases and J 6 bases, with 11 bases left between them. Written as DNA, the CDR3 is TGTGCCAGCAGTTTGAGGACGCGTCCTGAAGCTTTCTTT. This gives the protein CASSLRTRPEAFF.

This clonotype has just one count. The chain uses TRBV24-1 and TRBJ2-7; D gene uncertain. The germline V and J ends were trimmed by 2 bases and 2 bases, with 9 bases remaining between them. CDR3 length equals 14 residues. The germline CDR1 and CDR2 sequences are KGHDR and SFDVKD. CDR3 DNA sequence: TGTGCCACCAGTGATTACGGGCCACCCTACGAGCAGTACTTC. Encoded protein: CATSDYGPPYEQYF.

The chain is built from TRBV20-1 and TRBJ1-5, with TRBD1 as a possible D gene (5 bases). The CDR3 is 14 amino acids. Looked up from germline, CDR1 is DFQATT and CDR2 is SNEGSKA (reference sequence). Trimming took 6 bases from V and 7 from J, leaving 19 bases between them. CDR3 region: CSAIGTGEKQPQHF. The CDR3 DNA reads TGCAGTGCAATAGGGACGGGGGAAAAACAGCCCCAGCATTTT.

The CDR3 nucleotides are TGTGCCAGCAGCTTAATGAGGAGCTCCTACAATGAGCAGTTCTTC. Its translation is CASSLMRSSYNEQFF. The rearrangement joins TRBV7-3 to TRBJ2-1; D not certain. CDR3 length equals 15 residues. Trimming shortened V by 1 base and J by 0 bases, and 7 bases separated the two germline ends. The V gene's germline CDR1 is SGHTA and CDR2 FQGTGA.

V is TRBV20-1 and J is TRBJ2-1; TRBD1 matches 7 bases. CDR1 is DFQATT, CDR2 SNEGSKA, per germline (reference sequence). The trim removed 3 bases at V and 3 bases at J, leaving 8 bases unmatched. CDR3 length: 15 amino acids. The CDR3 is CSASLGQVGYNEQFF. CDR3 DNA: TGCAGTGCTAGTCTAGGACAGGTGGGCTACAATGAGCAGTTCTTC.

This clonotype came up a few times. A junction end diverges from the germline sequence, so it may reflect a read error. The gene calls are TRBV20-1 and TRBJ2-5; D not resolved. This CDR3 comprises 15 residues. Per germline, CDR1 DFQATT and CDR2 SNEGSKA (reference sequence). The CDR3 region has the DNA TGCAGTGATAGAGCCACGAGACGGTCGCAAGAGACCCAGTACTTC. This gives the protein CSDRATRRSQETQYF.

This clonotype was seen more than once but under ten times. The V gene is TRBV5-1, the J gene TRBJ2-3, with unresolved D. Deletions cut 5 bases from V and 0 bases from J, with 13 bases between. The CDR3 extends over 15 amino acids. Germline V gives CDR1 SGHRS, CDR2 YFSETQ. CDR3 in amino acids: CASRPFMTSTDTQYF. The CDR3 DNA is TGCGCCAGCAGGCCGTTTATGACTAGCACAGATACGCAGTATTTT. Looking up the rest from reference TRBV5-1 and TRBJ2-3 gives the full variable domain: KAGVTQTPRYLIKTRGQQVTLSCSPISGHRSVSWYQQTPGQGLQFLFEYFSETQRNKGNFPGRFSGRQFSNSRSEMNVSTLELGDSALYLCASRPFMTSTDTQYFGPGTRLTVL.

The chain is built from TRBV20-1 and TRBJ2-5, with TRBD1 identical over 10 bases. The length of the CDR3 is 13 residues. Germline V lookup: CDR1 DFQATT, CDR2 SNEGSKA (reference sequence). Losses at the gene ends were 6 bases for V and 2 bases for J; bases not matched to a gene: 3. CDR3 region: CSAGGQGQETQYF. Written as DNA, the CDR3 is TGCAGTGCGGGGGGACAGGGGCAAGAGACCCAGTACTTC.

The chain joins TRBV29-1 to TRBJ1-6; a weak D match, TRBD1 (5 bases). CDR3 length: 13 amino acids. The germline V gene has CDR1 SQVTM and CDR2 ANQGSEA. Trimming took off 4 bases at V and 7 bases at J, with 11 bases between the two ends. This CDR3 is CSVGGVGNSPLHF. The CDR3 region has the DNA TGCAGCGTTGGGGGGGTGGGGAATTCACCCCTCCACTTT.

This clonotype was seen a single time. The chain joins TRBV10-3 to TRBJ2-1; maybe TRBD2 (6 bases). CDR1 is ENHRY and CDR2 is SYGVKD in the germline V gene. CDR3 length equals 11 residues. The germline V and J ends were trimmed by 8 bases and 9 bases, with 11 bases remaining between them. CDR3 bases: TGTGCCATCGGAAGAGCGGGTGAGCAGTTCTTC. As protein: CAIGRAGEQFF.

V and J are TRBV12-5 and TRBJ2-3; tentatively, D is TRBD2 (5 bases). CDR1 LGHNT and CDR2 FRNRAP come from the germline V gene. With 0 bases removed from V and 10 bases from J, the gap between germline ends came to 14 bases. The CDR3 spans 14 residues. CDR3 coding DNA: TGTGCTAGTGGTTTGGTGTCCCTAGCAGCTGCGCAGTATTTT. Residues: CASGLVSLAAAQYF.

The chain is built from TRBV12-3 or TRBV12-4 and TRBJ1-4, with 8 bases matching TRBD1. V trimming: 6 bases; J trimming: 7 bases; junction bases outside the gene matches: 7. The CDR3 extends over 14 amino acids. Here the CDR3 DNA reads TGTGCCAGCAGGGCCAGGGGGCCTACTGAAAAACTGTTTTTT. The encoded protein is CASRARGPTEKLFF.

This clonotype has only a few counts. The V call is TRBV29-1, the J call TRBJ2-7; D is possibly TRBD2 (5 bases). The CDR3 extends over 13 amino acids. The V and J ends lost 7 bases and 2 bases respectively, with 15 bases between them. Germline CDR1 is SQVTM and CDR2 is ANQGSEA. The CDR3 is CSAKTLATYEQYF. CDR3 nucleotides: TGCAGCGCCAAGACCTTAGCGACCTACGAGCAGTACTTC.

The CDR3 loop reads CASSQRQGGEKLFF. CDR3 bases: TGTGCCAGCAGCCAGAGACAGGGTGGAGAAAAACTGTTTTTT. V and J are TRBV3-1 and TRBJ1-4; TRBD1 matches at 7 bases. The CDR3 spans 14 residues. Germline V gene data show CDR1 as LGHDT and CDR2 as YNNKEL (reference sequence). V lost 3 bases, J lost 8 bases, and 6 bases stayed unmatched. The full variable domain, its missing parts supplied by reference TRBV3-1 and TRBJ1-4, is DTAVSQTPKYLVTQMGNDKSIKCEQNLGHDTMYWYKQDSKKFLKIMFSYNNKELIINETVPNRFSPKSPDKAHLNLHINSLELGDSAVYFCASSQRQGGEKLFFGSGTQLSVL.

This chain's CDR3 is CASSYNGVKQETQYF. The CDR3 nucleotides read TGTGCCAGCAGTTACAACGGGGTCAAACAAGAGACCCAGTACTTC. This chain connects TRBV6-5 to TRBJ2-5; perhaps TRBD2 as D (5 bases). Looked up from germline, CDR1 is MNHEY and CDR2 is SVGAGI. CDR3 length equals 15 residues. The V end lost 2 bases, the J end lost 2 bases, and 12 bases lay between the germline ends.

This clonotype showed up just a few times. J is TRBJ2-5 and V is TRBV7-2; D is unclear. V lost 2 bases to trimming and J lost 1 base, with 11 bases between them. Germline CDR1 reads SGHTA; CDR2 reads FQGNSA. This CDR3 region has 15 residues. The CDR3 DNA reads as TGTGCCAGCAGCTTATCTGGGATACCCCAAGAGACCCAGTACTTC. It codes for CASSLSGIPQETQYF.

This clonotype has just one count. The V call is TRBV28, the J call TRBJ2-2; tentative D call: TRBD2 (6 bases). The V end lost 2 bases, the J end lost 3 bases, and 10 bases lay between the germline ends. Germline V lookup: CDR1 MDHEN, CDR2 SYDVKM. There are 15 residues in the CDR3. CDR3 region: CASSLTGRHTGELFF. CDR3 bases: TGTGCCAGCAGTTTAACGGGGAGGCACACCGGGGAGCTGTTTTTT.